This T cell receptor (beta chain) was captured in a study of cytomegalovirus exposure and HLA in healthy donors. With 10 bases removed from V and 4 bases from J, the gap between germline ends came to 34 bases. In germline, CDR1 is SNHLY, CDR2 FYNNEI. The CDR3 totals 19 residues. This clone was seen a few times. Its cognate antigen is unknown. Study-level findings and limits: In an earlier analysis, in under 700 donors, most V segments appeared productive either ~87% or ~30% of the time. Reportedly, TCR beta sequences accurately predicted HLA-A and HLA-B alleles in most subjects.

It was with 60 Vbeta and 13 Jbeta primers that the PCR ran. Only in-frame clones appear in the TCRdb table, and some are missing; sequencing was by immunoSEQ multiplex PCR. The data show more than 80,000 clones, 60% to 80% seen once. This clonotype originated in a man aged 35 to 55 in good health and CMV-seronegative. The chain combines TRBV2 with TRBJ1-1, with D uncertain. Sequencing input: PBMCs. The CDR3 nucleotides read TGTGCCATCATATCCGCTGCCTCGGGGTTCGAGTCCCGGGGCACTGAAGCTTTCTTT. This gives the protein CAIISAASGFESRGTEAFF.